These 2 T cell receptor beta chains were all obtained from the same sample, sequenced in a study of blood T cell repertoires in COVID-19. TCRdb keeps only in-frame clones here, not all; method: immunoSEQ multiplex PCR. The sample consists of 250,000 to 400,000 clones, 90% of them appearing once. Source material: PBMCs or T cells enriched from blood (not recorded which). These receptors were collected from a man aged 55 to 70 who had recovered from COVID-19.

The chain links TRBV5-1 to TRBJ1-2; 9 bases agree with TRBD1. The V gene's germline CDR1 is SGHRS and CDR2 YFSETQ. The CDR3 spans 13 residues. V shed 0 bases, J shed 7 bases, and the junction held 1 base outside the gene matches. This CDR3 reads CASSLGQGVGYTF. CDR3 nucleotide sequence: TGCGCCAGCAGCTTGGGACAGGGGGTTGGCTACACCTTC.

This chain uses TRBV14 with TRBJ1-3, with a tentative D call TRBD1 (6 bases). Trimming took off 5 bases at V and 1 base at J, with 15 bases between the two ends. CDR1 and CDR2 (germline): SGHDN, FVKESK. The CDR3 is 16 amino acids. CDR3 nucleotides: TGTGCCAGCAGCGACCGAGACAGGATGTCTGGAAACACCATATATTTT. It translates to CASSDRDRMSGNTIYF.